The present entry profiles one T cell receptor (beta chain) with its context. The sample comes from a study of blood T cell repertoires in COVID-19. Study details: Researchers got acute and convalescent COVID-19 samples from the United States, Italy and Spain. Sample material is recorded as cDNA or gDNA derived from T cells, B-cell-depleted T cells, or PBMCs.

In the original workflow: Amplified reference gene primers provided the basis for estimating nucleated cell counts. Some clones are missing from TCRdb's copy, which holds only in-frame ones; the method was immunoSEQ multiplex PCR. The DNA gave D and trimming, while V, J and clone size come from that table. The repertoire includes about 120,000 clones, 87% of them detected once, and 2% to 2.5% sits in the top ten. The sequence was obtained from a woman aged 50 to 60 with acute or convalescent COVID-19. Sequencing input: peripheral blood.

The CDR3 coding sequence is TGTGCCAGCAGCAGTACTAGCACAGATACGCAGTATTTT. This sequence encodes CASSSTSTDTQYF. V gene TRBV5-6 combines with J gene TRBJ2-3, with D unresolved. The CDR3 has 13 amino acids. V was trimmed by 4 bases and J by 0 bases, leaving 6 bases between them. The V gene's germline CDR1 is SGHDT and CDR2 YYEEEE.